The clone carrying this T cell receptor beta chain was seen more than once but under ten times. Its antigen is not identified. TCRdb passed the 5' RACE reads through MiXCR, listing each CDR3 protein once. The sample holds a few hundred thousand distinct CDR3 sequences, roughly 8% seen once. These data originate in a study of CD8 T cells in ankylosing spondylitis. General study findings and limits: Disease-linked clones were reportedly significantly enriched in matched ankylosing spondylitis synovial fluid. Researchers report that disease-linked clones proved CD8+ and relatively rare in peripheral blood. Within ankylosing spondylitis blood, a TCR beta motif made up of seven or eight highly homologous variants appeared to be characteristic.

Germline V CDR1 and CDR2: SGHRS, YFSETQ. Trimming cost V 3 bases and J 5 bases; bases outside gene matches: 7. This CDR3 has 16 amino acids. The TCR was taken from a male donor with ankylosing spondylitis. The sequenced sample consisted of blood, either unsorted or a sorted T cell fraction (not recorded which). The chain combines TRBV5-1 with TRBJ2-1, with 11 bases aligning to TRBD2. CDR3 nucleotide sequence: TGCGCCAGCAGCTCCCGGACTAGCGGGCTAAACAATGAGCAGTTCTTC. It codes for CASSSRTSGLNNEQFF.